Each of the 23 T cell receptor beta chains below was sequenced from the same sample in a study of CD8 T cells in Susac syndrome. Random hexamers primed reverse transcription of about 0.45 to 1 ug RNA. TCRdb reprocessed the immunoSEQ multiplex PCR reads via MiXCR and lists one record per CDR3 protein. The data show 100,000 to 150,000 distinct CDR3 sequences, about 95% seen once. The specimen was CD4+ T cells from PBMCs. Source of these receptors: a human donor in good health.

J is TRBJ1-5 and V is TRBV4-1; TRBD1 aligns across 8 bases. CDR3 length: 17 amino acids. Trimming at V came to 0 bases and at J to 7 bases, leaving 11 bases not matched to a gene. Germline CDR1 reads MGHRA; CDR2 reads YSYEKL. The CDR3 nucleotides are TGCGCCAGCAGCCAAGATATAAGTGGACAGGGAGGACAGCCCCAGCATTTT. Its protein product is CASSQDISGQGGQPQHF.

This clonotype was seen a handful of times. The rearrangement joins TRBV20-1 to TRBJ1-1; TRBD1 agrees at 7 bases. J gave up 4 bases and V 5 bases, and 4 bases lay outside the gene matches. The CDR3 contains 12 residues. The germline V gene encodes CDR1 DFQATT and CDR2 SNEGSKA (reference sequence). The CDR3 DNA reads TGCAGTGCTGCCGACAGGGCCACTGAAGCTTTCTTT. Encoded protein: CSAADRATEAFF.

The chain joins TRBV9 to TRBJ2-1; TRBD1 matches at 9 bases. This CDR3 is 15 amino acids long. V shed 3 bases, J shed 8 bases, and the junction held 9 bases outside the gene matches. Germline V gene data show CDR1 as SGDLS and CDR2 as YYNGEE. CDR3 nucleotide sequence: TGTGCCAGCAGCGCTCGGGACAGGGTGCCGTATGAGCAGTTCTTC. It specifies CASSARDRVPYEQFF. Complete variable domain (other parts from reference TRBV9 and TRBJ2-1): DSGVTQTPKHLITATGQRVTLRCSPRSGDLSVYWYQQSLDQGLQFLIQYYNGEERAKGNILERFSAQQFPDLHSELNLSSLELGDSALYFCASSARDRVPYEQFFGPGTRLTVL.

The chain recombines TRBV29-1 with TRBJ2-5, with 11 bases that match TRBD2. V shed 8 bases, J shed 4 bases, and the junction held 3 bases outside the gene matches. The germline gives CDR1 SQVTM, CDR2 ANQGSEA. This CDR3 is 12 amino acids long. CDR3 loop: CSLGLAGETQYF. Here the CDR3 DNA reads TGCAGCCTCGGACTAGCGGGAGAGACCCAGTACTTC.

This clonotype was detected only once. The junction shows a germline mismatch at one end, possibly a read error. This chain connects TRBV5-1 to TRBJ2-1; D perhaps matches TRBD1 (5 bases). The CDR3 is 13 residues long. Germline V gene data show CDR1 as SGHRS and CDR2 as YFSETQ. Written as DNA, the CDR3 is TGCACCAGCAGCCCGTACCCAGGGAATGAGCAGTTCTTC. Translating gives CTSSPYPGNEQFF.

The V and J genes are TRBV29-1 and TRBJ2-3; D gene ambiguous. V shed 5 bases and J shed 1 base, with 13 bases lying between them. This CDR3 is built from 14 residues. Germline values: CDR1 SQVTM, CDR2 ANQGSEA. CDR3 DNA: TGCAGCGTTTGCAGGTCGATCGGCACAGATACGCAGTATTTT. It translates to CSVCRSIGTDTQYF.

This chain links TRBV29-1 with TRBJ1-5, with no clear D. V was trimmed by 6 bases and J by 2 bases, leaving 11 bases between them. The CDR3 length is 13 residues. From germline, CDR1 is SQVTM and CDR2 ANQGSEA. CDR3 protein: CSVGVRGNQPQHF. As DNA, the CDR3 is TGCAGCGTCGGGGTCAGAGGCAATCAGCCCCAGCATTTT.

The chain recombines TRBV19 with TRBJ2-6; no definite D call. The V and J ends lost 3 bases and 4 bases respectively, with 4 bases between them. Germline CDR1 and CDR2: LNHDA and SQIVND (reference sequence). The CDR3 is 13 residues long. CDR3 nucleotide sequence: TGTGCCAGTAGTATGCTAGGGGCCAACGTCCTGACTTTC. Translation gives CASSMLGANVLTF.

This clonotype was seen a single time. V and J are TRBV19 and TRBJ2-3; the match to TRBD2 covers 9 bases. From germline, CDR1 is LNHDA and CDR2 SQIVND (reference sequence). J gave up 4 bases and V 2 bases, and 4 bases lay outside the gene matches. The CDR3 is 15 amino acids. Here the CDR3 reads CASSITAGGPDTQYF. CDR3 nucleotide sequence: TGTGCCAGTAGTATAACGGCGGGAGGGCCAGATACGCAGTATTTT.

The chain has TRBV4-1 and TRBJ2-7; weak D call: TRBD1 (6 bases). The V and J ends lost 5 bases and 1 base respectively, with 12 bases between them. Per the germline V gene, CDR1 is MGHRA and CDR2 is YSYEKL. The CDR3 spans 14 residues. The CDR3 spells CASSTADRSYEQYF. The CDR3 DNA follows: TGCGCCAGCAGCACTGCAGACAGGTCCTACGAGCAGTACTTC.

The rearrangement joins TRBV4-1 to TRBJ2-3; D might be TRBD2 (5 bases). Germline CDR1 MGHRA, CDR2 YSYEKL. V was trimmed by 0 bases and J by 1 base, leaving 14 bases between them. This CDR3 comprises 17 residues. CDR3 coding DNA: TGCGCCAGCAGCCAAGATGGGATAGGGCGGGGCACAGATACGCAGTATTTT. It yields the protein CASSQDGIGRGTDTQYF.

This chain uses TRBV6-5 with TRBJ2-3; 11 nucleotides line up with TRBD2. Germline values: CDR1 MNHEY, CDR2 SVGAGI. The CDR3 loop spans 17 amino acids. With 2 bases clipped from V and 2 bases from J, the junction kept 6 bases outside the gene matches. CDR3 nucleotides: TGTGCCAGCAGTTACCCCGGGACTAGCGGAGACACAGATACGCAGTATTTT. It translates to CASSYPGTSGDTDTQYF.

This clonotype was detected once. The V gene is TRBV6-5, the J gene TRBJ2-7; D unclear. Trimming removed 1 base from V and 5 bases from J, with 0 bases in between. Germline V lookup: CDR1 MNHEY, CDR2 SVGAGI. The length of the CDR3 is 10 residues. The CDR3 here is CASSYYEQYF. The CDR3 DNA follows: TGTGCCAGCAGTTACTACGAGCAGTACTTC.

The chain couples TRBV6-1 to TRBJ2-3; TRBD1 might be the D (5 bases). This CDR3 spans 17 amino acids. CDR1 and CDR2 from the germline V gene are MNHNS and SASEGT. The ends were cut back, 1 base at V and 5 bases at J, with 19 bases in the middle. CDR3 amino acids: CASSEVRTPAVGDTQYF. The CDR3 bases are TGTGCCAGCAGTGAAGTTCGGACACCCGCCGTCGGAGATACGCAGTATTTT.

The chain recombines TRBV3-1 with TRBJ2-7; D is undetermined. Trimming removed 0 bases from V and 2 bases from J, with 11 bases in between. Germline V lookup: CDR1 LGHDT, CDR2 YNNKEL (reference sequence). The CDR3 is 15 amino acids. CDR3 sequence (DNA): TGTGCCAGCAGCCAAGACTGGGCCCGAACCTACGAGCAGTACTTC. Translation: CASSQDWARTYEQYF.

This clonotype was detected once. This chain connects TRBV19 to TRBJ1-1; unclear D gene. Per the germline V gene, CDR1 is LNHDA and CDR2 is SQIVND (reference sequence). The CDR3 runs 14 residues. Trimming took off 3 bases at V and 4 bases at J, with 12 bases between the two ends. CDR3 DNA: TGTGCCAGTAGTATTGCTGGGATCGGCACTGAAGCTTTCTTT. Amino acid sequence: CASSIAGIGTEAFF.

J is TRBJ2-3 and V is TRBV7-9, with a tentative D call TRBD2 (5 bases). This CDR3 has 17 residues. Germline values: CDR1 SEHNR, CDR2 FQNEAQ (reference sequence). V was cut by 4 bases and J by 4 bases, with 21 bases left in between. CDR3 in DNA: TGTGCCAGCAGCTCCCCTCTACTAGAACCCATCCCAGATACGCAGTATTTT. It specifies CASSSPLLEPIPDTQYF.

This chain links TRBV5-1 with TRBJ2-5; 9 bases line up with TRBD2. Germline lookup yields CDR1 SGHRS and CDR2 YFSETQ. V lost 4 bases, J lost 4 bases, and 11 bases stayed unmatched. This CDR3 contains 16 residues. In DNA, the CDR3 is TGCGCCAGCAGCACCGCGACTAGCGGAGTGCGAGAGACCCAGTACTTC. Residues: CASSTATSGVRETQYF.

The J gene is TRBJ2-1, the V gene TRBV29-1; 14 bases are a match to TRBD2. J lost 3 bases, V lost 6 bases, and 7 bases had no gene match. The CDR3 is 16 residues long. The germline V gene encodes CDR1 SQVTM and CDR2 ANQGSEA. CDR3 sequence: CSVEGLAGADYNEQFF. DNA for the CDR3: TGCAGCGTCGAGGGACTAGCGGGAGCAGACTACAATGAGCAGTTCTTC.

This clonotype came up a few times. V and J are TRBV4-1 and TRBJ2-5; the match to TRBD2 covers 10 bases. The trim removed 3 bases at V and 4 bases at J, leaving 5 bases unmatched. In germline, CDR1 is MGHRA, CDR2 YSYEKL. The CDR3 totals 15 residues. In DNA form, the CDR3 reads TGCGCCAGCAGCCAGCCGGGACTAGCGTCAGAGACCCAGTACTTC. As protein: CASSQPGLASETQYF.

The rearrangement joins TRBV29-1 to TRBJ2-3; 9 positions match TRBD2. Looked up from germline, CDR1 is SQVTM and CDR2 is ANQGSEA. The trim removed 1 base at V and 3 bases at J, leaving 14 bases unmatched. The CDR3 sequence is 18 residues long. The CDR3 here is CSVEGGRGGSGRTDTQYF. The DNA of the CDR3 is TGCAGCGTTGAAGGAGGTAGGGGTGGTAGCGGGAGAACAGATACGCAGTATTTT.

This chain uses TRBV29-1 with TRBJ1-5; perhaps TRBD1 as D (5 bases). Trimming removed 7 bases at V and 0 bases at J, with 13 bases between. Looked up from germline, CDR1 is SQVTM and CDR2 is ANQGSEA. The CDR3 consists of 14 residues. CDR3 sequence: CSALTAYSNQPQHF. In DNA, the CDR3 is TGCAGCGCCTTGACAGCTTATAGCAATCAGCCCCAGCATTTT.

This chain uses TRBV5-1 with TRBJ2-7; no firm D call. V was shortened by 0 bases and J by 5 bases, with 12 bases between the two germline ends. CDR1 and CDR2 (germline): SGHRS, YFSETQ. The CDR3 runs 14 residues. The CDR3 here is CASSLAGQEDEQYF. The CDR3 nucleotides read TGCGCCAGCAGCTTGGCCGGGCAGGAAGACGAGCAGTACTTC.